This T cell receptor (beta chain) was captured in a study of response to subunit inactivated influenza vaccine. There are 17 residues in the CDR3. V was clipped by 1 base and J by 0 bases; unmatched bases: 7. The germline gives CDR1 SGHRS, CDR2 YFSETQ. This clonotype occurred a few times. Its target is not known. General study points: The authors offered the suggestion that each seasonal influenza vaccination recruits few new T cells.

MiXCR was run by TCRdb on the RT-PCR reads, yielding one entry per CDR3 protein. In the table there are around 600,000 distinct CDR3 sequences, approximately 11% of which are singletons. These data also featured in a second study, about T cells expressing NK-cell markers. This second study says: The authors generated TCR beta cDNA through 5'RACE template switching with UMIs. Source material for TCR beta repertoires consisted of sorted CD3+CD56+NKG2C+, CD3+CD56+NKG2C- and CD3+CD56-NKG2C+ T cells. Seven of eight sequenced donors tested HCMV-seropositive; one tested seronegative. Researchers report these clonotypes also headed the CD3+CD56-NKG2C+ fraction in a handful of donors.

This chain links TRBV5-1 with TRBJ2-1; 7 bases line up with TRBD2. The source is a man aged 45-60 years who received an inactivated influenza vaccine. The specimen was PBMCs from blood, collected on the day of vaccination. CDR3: CASSLKTSRTSYNEQFF. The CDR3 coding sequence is TGCGCCAGCAGCTTGAAGACTAGCAGGACCTCCTACAATGAGCAGTTCTTC. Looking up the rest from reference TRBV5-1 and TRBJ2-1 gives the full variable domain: KAGVTQTPRYLIKTRGQQVTLSCSPISGHRSVSWYQQTPGQGLQFLFEYFSETQRNKGNFPGRFSGRQFSNSRSEMNVSTLELGDSALYLCASSLKTSRTSYNEQFFGPGTRLTVL.